These 24 T cell receptor beta chains were all obtained from the same sample, sequenced in a study of shared clonotypes between healthy human individuals. TCRdb's copy holds only in-frame clones and misses some; the assay was immunoSEQ multiplex PCR. The table lists about a million clones, over 75% of them singletons, with approximately 1.5% in the top ten. The sample was memory CD4+ T cells sorted from blood. Subset of the sample: CD45RA-negative fraction. The source is a man younger than 35 in good health.

The genes are TRBV25-1 and TRBJ2-5; the D gene is possibly TRBD2 (5 bases). Trimming removed 4 bases at V and 5 bases at J, with 14 bases between. The length of the CDR3 is 14 residues. The germline gives CDR1 MGHDK, CDR2 SYGVNS. CDR3 region: CASSAGSWAETQYF. In DNA, the CDR3 is TGTGCCAGCAGTGCGGGATCCTGGGCGGAGACCCAGTACTTC.

V is TRBV14 and J is TRBJ2-2; D possibly corresponds to TRBD1 (5 bases). CDR3 length: 16 residues. Germline loops: CDR1 SGHDN, CDR2 FVKESK. The V and J ends lost 5 bases and 1 base respectively, with 14 bases between them. The chain's CDR3 is CASSSTPQGNTGELFF. CDR3 DNA: TGTGCCAGCAGCTCTACCCCGCAGGGGAACACCGGGGAGCTGTTTTTT.

This chain links TRBV28 with TRBJ1-1; no clear D gene. Germline values: CDR1 MDHEN, CDR2 SYDVKM. V was trimmed by 7 bases and J by 3 bases, leaving 9 bases between them. The CDR3 runs to 12 residues. CDR3 protein: CASILGDTEAFF. DNA of the CDR3: TGTGCCAGCATCCTGGGCGACACTGAAGCTTTCTTT.

The chain carries TRBV18 and TRBJ1-2; D remains ambiguous. CDR1 and CDR2 (germline): KGHSH, LQKENI. Trimming took off 3 bases at V and 0 bases at J, with 14 bases between the two ends. The CDR3 covers 16 residues. The chain's CDR3 is CASSPTSGEANYGYTF. The CDR3 DNA reads TGTGCCAGCTCACCTACCTCAGGAGAAGCTAACTATGGCTACACCTTC.

V and J are TRBV5-1 and TRBJ2-5; 10 bases fit TRBD1. The germline V gene has CDR1 SGHRS and CDR2 YFSETQ. Trimming cost V 4 bases and J 4 bases; bases outside gene matches: 7. The CDR3 has 15 amino acids. CDR3 sequence (DNA): TGCGCCAGCAGCAAGACAGGGGGCGCCCTAGAGACCCAGTACTTC. Amino acid sequence: CASSKTGGALETQYF.

The chain is built from TRBV7-2 and TRBJ2-7; D is undetermined. V lost 1 base, J lost 6 bases, and 10 bases lay in between. The germline V gene encodes CDR1 SGHTA and CDR2 FQGNSA. The CDR3 runs 13 residues. The CDR3 DNA is TGTGCCAGCAGCTTAGTTAGGATGGGCGAGCAGTACTTC. This codes for CASSLVRMGEQYF. Complete variable domain (other parts from reference TRBV7-2 and TRBJ2-7): GAGVSQSPSNKVTEKGKDVELRCDPISGHTALYWYRQSLGQGLEFLIYFQGNSAPDKSGLPSDRFSAERTGGSVSTLTIQRTQQEDSAVYLCASSLVRMGEQYFGPGTRLTVT.

Here the CDR3 DNA reads TGTGCCAGCAGCTGGCAGGGACAGGGGAGCACTGAAGCTTTCTTT. Translating it yields CASSWQGQGSTEAFF. This chain links TRBV5-5 with TRBJ1-1; TRBD1 matches 10 bases. Germline assignment: CDR1 SGHKS and CDR2 YYEKEE (reference sequence). V lost 3 bases to trimming and J lost 4 bases; unmatched junction nucleotides: 6. The CDR3 loop spans 15 amino acids.

The chain has TRBV5-5 and TRBJ2-3; D uncertain. V gave up 7 bases and J gave up 3 bases, with 12 bases separating them. Germline V lookup: CDR1 SGHKS, CDR2 YYEKEE (reference sequence). This CDR3 spans 13 amino acids. The CDR3: CASRLLRTDTQYF. CDR3 in DNA: TGTGCCAGCCGCCTCTTACGTACAGATACGCAGTATTTT.

Points on this clone: The sample contains more than one DNA sequence encoding this CDR3. V is TRBV29-1 and J is TRBJ2-5, with 8 bases matching TRBD2. J was trimmed by 5 bases and V by 2 bases; bases with no gene match: 1. Germline V lookup: CDR1 SQVTM, CDR2 ANQGSEA. The CDR3 runs to 12 residues. CDR3 nucleotides: TGCAGCGTTGAACCGGGAGGGGAGACCCAGTACTTC. This codes for CSVEPGGETQYF.

The chain joins TRBV6-5 to TRBJ2-5; D unclear. The CDR3 length is 15 residues. V lost 3 bases and J 5 bases, leaving 16 bases between the germline ends. Germline values: CDR1 MNHEY, CDR2 SVGAGI. The CDR3 bases are TGTGCCAGCAGTTATAGAAGCAGGTTGACGGAGACCCAGTACTTC. This translates into CASSYRSRLTETQYF.

The chain uses TRBV19 and TRBJ2-2, with D tentatively TRBD2 (6 bases). Germline CDR1 and CDR2: LNHDA and SQIVND (reference sequence). The CDR3 runs to 14 residues. V lost 7 bases, J lost 4 bases, and 13 bases lay in between. CDR3 nucleotide sequence: TGTGCCAGTAAAGGTCCTAGCGTCACCGGGGAGCTGTTTTTT. Its protein is CASKGPSVTGELFF. Complete variable domain (other parts from reference TRBV19 and TRBJ2-2): DGGITQSPKYLFRKEGQNVTLSCEQNLNHDAMYWYRQDPGQGLRLIYYSQIVNDFQKGDIAEGYSVSREKKESFPLTVTSAQKNPTAFYLCASKGPSVTGELFFGEGSRLTVL.

V gene TRBV9 combines with J gene TRBJ2-5, with 8 bases that match TRBD2. Germline CDR1 and CDR2: SGDLS and YYNGEE. CDR3 length: 18 residues. V gave up 0 bases and J gave up 4 bases; unmatched junction bases: 14. CDR3 in amino acids: CASSVGASGGRPGETQYF. The CDR3 region has the DNA TGTGCCAGCAGCGTAGGGGCCAGCGGGGGACGTCCGGGAGAGACCCAGTACTTC.

J is TRBJ2-7 and V is TRBV29-1, with D uncertain. Germline loops: CDR1 SQVTM, CDR2 ANQGSEA. The V and J ends lost 4 bases and 0 bases respectively, with 13 bases between them. The CDR3 is made up of 14 amino acids. The CDR3 DNA reads as TGCAGCGTTGCCGACACCCTCAGCTCCTACGAGCAGTACTTC. Protein: CSVADTLSSYEQYF.

The V call is TRBV5-6, the J call TRBJ2-5, with 11 bases aligning to TRBD1. Germline CDR1 is SGHDT and CDR2 is YYEEEE. The V and J ends lost 3 bases and 5 bases, in that order; junction bases with no gene match: 6. The CDR3 totals 15 residues. The CDR3 nucleotides read TGTGCCAGCAGCTCAATCCGGGACAGGGGGGAGACCCAGTACTTC. This translates into CASSSIRDRGETQYF.

V usage is TRBV7-2 and J usage is TRBJ1-1; unclear D gene. The V gene lost 3 bases and the J gene lost 11 bases, with 13 bases spanning the gap. CDR1 and CDR2 (germline): SGHTA, FQGNSA. The CDR3 runs to 12 residues. The CDR3 region has the DNA TGTGCCAGCAGCTTCTCCGGTGCTCACGCTTTCTTT. It translates to CASSFSGAHAFF.

As to this clone: Other nucleotide sequences in the sample specify the same CDR3. The rearrangement uses TRBV7-2 and TRBJ2-3; unclear D gene. The germline V and J ends were trimmed by 5 bases and 3 bases, with 6 bases remaining between them. This CDR3 is 12 amino acids long. Germline CDR1 is SGHTA and CDR2 is FQGNSA. The CDR3 reads CASSPGTDTQYF. Here the CDR3 DNA reads TGTGCCAGCAGCCCCGGGACAGATACGCAGTATTTT.

This sequence joins TRBV6-5 and TRBJ2-7, with D tentatively TRBD1 or TRBD2 (5 bases each). This CDR3 comprises 15 residues. V was cut by 4 bases and J by 5 bases, with 18 bases left in between. CDR1 and CDR2 (germline): MNHEY, SVGAGI. For the CDR3, the DNA is TGTGCCAGCAGTTTTTATCTTGGGACGCTGGACGAGCAGTACTTC. Translation: CASSFYLGTLDEQYF.

The chain is built from TRBV27 and TRBJ2-7, with D perhaps TRBD1 or TRBD2 (8 bases each). Germline V gives CDR1 MNHEY, CDR2 SMNVEV (reference sequence). The V end was cut by 6 bases, the J end by 5 bases, with 17 bases between. The CDR3 contains 14 residues. CDR3 coding DNA: TGTGCCAGCAGGAGGACAGGGCGGGGGGACGAGCAGTACTTC. Protein sequence: CASRRTGRGDEQYF.

This chain links TRBV2 with TRBJ2-7, with 11 bases fitting TRBD2. The CDR3 is 14 residues long. Germline CDR1 and CDR2: SNHLY and FYNNEI. Trimming at V came to 11 bases and at J to 1 base, leaving 7 bases not matched to a gene. CDR3 coding DNA: TGTGCCGGGACGACTAGCGGGGTATCCTACGAGCAGTACTTC. Encoded protein: CAGTTSGVSYEQYF.

This chain links TRBV7-9 with TRBJ2-2; 7 bases align to TRBD1. From germline, CDR1 is SEHNR and CDR2 FQNEAQ (reference sequence). V was clipped by 5 bases and J by 5 bases; unmatched bases: 11. The CDR3 extends over 16 amino acids. The CDR3 sequence: CASSPSTGRETGELFF. CDR3 DNA sequence: TGTGCCAGCAGCCCATCGACAGGGCGTGAAACCGGGGAGCTGTTTTTT.

This clone showed up many times. This chain connects TRBV28 to TRBJ1-6; the D gene is possibly TRBD1 (5 bases). Germline V gives CDR1 MDHEN, CDR2 SYDVKM. Trimming took 4 bases from V and 6 from J, leaving 13 bases between them. The CDR3 contains 15 residues. CDR3 nucleotides: TGTGCCAGCAGTTCCCTCGGGACGGTTAATTCACCCCTCCACTTT. Its translation is CASSSLGTVNSPLHF.

J is TRBJ1-1 and V is TRBV7-9, with 7 bases fitting TRBD1. Trimming took 0 bases from V and 6 from J; bases not matched to a gene: 10. The CDR3 contains 16 residues. Germline CDR1 reads SEHNR; CDR2 reads FQNEAQ (reference sequence). CDR3 protein: CASSLALKDRVPEAFF. CDR3 nucleotides: TGTGCCAGCAGCTTAGCGCTAAAAGACAGGGTTCCTGAAGCTTTCTTT.

V usage is TRBV30 and J usage is TRBJ2-5; D remains unclear. Trimming left V 3 bases short and J 1 base short, with 12 bases between. The CDR3 totals 14 residues. The germline gives CDR1 GTSNPN, CDR2 SVGIG (reference sequence). The CDR3 coding sequence is TGTGCCTGGAGCTACCTAATTGCCCAAGAGACCCAGTACTTC. Translated, it gives CAWSYLIAQETQYF.

The J gene is TRBJ1-2, the V gene TRBV5-1; tentative D call: TRBD1 (6 bases). The CDR3 is 12 amino acids. In germline, CDR1 is SGHRS, CDR2 YFSETQ. The V gene lost 4 bases and the J gene lost 8 bases, with 12 bases spanning the gap. DNA of the CDR3: TGCGCCAGCAGCGAACAGGGCCGCGGCTACACCTTC. This codes for CASSEQGRGYTF.